These 26 T cell receptor beta chains share one sample of origin, sequenced in a study of monozygotic twins with cystic fibrosis. This table comes from immunoSEQ multiplex PCR, and its TCRdb copy is limited to in-frame clones, with some not included. This sample carries around 34,000 clones, around 65% of them seen once, and the ten largest clones take around 0.78%. Material: blood. These receptors originate from a girl aged 10 to 17 with cystic fibrosis.

This chain uses TRBV21-1 with TRBJ1-1; TRBD1 is taken as the D call from the table, unchecked against the DNA. TRBV21-1 is labeled a pseudogene. The CDR3 is 15 amino acids. DNA for the CDR3: TGTGCCAGCAGCAGGTACAGGGGCGCGAACACTGAAGCTTTCTTT. The encoded protein is CASSRYRGANTEAFF.

This clone was seen only a few times. The chain recombines TRBV5-4 with TRBJ2-1, with TRBD2 identical over 9 bases. V shed 4 bases, J shed 3 bases, and the junction held 17 bases outside the gene matches. The CDR3 covers 19 residues. CDR1 and CDR2 from the germline V gene are SGHNT and YYREEE (reference sequence). For the CDR3, the DNA is TGTGCCAGCAGCGATCCCGAGTGGGTAGCGGGAGCGGACTACAATGAGCAGTTCTTC. Translating gives CASSDPEWVAGADYNEQFF.

The V call is TRBV6-6, the J call TRBJ1-4, with D uncertain. Trimming pared 2 bases from V and 8 bases from J, leaving 12 bases between. Germline CDR1 and CDR2: MNHNY and SVGAGI (reference sequence). CDR3 length equals 14 residues. CDR3 protein: CASSYNMLGEKLFF. In DNA form, the CDR3 reads TGTGCCAGCAGTTACAATATGTTAGGAGAAAAACTGTTTTTT.

The chain joins TRBV5-1 to TRBJ1-2, with D hard to call. Trimming left V 0 bases short and J 6 bases short, with 9 bases between. The CDR3 sequence is 13 residues long. CDR1 and CDR2 from the germline V gene are SGHRS and YFSETQ. In DNA form, the CDR3 reads TGCGCCAGCAGCTTGGACAGAGCGGATGGCTACACCTTC. It codes for CASSLDRADGYTF.

The rearrangement joins TRBV19 to TRBJ1-1; D is ambiguous. This CDR3 contains 13 residues. V lost 5 bases and J 0 bases, leaving 7 bases between the germline ends. Germline CDR1 LNHDA, CDR2 SQIVND (reference sequence). In nucleotides, the CDR3 is TGTGCCAGTAGTGCCAACCTGAACACTGAAGCTTTCTTT. Translated, it gives CASSANLNTEAFF.

Only a few counts were recorded for this clone. The genes are TRBV10-3 and TRBJ1-3, with D possibly being TRBD1 (6 bases). Germline CDR1 reads ENHRY; CDR2 reads SYGVKD. The ends were cut back, 3 bases at V and 3 bases at J, with 15 bases in the middle. The CDR3 covers 16 residues. As DNA, the CDR3 is TGTGCCATCAGTGACCTCGGGACACTCATTGGAAACACCATATATTTT. This codes for CAISDLGTLIGNTIYF.

The chain recombines TRBV7-2 with TRBJ2-2, with 9 nucleotides matching TRBD2. CDR1 is SGHTA and CDR2 is FQGNSA in the germline V gene. Trimming cost V 4 bases and J 1 base; bases outside gene matches: 7. The length of the CDR3 is 17 residues. The CDR3: CASSSGPAGGNTGELFF. CDR3 in DNA: TGTGCCAGCAGCTCGGGGCCAGCGGGAGGGAACACCGGGGAGCTGTTTTTT.

V gene TRBV27 combines with J gene TRBJ1-5; TRBD1 is a possible D gene (6 bases). Between the trimmed V and J ends, which lost 4 bases and 5 bases, there was a span of 9 bases. This CDR3 has 13 amino acids. Germline CDR1 is MNHEY and CDR2 is SMNVEV (reference sequence). The CDR3 nucleotides read TGTGCCAGCAGTTACAGGGTCTATCAGCCCCAGCATTTT. Translation gives CASSYRVYQPQHF.

V and J are TRBV7-2 and TRBJ1-1, with D tentatively TRBD1 (5 bases). CDR3 length: 12 residues. Germline assignment: CDR1 SGHTA and CDR2 FQGNSA. V was clipped by 1 base and J by 11 bases, with 11 bases between them. CDR3 DNA: TGTGCCAGCAGCTTAGTCCGGGAGGGGGCTTTCTTT. It encodes CASSLVREGAFF. Drawing the rest from reference TRBV7-2 and TRBJ1-1, the complete variable domain is GAGVSQSPSNKVTEKGKDVELRCDPISGHTALYWYRQSLGQGLEFLIYFQGNSAPDKSGLPSDRFSAERTGGSVSTLTIQRTQQEDSAVYLCASSLVREGAFFGQGTRLTVV.

This clone appeared once. The rearrangement joins TRBV28 to TRBJ2-5; a weak D match, TRBD1 (5 bases). Trimming cost V 3 bases and J 3 bases, with 8 bases left between them. The CDR3 consists of 13 residues. Germline loops: CDR1 MDHEN, CDR2 SYDVKM. This CDR3 is CASSFGHEETQYF. DNA for the CDR3: TGTGCCAGCAGTTTCGGACACGAAGAGACCCAGTACTTC.

This clone was seen only once. The chain uses TRBV9 and TRBJ1-5; D may be TRBD1 (6 bases). CDR3 length equals 17 residues. Trimming took 5 bases from V and 1 from J, leaving 19 bases between them. Germline V gene sequence: CDR1 SGDLS, CDR2 YYNGEE. CDR3 nucleotide sequence: TGTGCCAGCAGTAGGGGGAGGCTCAACCACAGCAATCAGCCCCAGCATTTT. This sequence encodes CASSRGRLNHSNQPQHF.

The V and J genes are TRBV15 and TRBJ2-7; 7 bases match TRBD2. The CDR3 has 14 residues. The V gene end was trimmed by 3 bases and the J gene end by 0 bases; junction bases not matched to a gene: 2. Germline V lookup: CDR1 LNHNV, CDR2 YYDKDF (reference sequence). The CDR3 here is CATSRGGSSYEQYV. The DNA for the CDR3 is TGTGCCACCAGCAGGGGAGGGAGCTCCTACGAGCAGTACGTC.

The CDR3 here is CASSWDVRNYGYTF. CDR3 nucleotides: TGTGCCAGCAGCTGGGACGTTCGTAACTATGGCTACACCTTC. The chain links TRBV5-5 to TRBJ1-2; tentative D call: TRBD1 (5 bases). The CDR3 covers 14 residues. Germline CDR1 is SGHKS and CDR2 is YYEKEE (reference sequence). Trimming cost V 3 bases and J 1 base, with 10 bases left between them. Full variable domain (missing parts from reference TRBV5-5 and TRBJ1-2): DAGVTQSPTHLIKTRGQQVTLRCSPISGHKSVSWYQQVLGQGPQFIFQYYEKEERGRGNFPDRFSARQFPNYSSELNVNALLLGDSALYLCASSWDVRNYGYTFGSGTRLTVV.

The rearrangement links TRBV2 to TRBJ2-1, with 14 bases fitting TRBD2. The J segment lost 6 bases and the V segment lost 0 bases, leaving 4 bases of the junction unmatched. From germline, CDR1 is SNHLY and CDR2 FYNNEI. This CDR3 spans 17 amino acids. The CDR3 spells CASSEAGLAGVSNEQFF. For the CDR3, the DNA is TGTGCCAGCAGTGAAGCGGGACTAGCGGGAGTGTCCAATGAGCAGTTCTTC.

The J gene is TRBJ2-7, the V gene TRBV6-1; 7 bases line up with TRBD2. CDR3 size: 15 residues. Per the germline V gene, CDR1 is MNHNS and CDR2 is SASEGT. Unmatched junction bases numbered 15, after V lost 8 bases and J lost 5 bases. In nucleotides, the CDR3 is TGTGCCAGCTCATCCCAATTAACTAGCGCTGACGAGCAGTACTTC. Amino acids: CASSSQLTSADEQYF.

This chain joins TRBV18 and TRBJ2-2; a weak D match, TRBD1 (6 bases). The CDR3 contains 15 residues. Germline assignment: CDR1 KGHSH and CDR2 LQKENI. V lost 4 bases to trimming and J lost 2 bases, with 11 bases between them. The CDR3 nucleotides read TGTGCCAGCTCACGAGACAGGTCCAACACCGGGGAGCTGTTTTTT. It yields the protein CASSRDRSNTGELFF.

This chain connects TRBV18 to TRBJ2-3; D gene uncertain. CDR1 KGHSH and CDR2 LQKENI come from the germline V gene. This CDR3 spans 13 amino acids. V shed 5 bases and J shed 2 bases, with 8 bases lying between them. In DNA form, the CDR3 reads TGTGCCAGCTCAATAGGGATCACAGATACGCAGTATTTT. Translation: CASSIGITDTQYF.

J is TRBJ1-4 and V is TRBV5-1; 9 bases align to TRBD1. With 0 bases clipped from V and 8 bases from J, the junction kept 2 bases outside the gene matches. Germline lookup yields CDR1 SGHRS and CDR2 YFSETQ. The CDR3 length is 14 residues. In nucleotides, the CDR3 is TGCGCCAGCAGCTTGGCCGGGACAGGGGAAAAACTGTTTTTT. It is translated as CASSLAGTGEKLFF.

The gene calls are TRBV4-1 and TRBJ2-3, with 11 bases identical to TRBD2. V dropped 3 bases and J dropped 0; count of bases not matched to a gene: 8. Germline loops: CDR1 MGHRA, CDR2 YSYEKL. There are 18 residues in the CDR3. The CDR3, as DNA: TGCGCCAGCAGCCAGCCTTTACTAGCGGGAGCTAGCACAGATACGCAGTATTTT. Its translation: CASSQPLLAGASTDTQYF.

This clone was detected only once. The chain is built from TRBV10-3 and TRBJ2-1; unclear D gene. This CDR3 region has 15 residues. Trimming stripped 6 bases from V and 0 bases from J, with 12 bases between. The germline V gene has CDR1 ENHRY and CDR2 SYGVKD. CDR3 coding DNA: TGTGCCATCAGGCCGACTCTTAGCTCCTACAATGAGCAGTTCTTC. Its translation is CAIRPTLSSYNEQFF.

This clone has just one count. This chain connects TRBV7-9 to TRBJ1-1, with 9 bases fitting TRBD1. Germline CDR1 and CDR2: SEHNR and FQNEAQ (reference sequence). Losses at the gene ends were 5 bases for V and 2 bases for J; bases not matched to a gene: 12. The CDR3 sequence is 17 residues long. As DNA, the CDR3 is TGTGCCAGCAGCCTCCTGCCCGGGACAGGGATTAACACTGAAGCTTTCTTT. Protein: CASSLLPGTGINTEAFF.

This clone has only a few counts. The CDR3 region has the DNA TGTGCCAGCAGTTTAGGACTGAACACTGAAGCTTTCTTT. This gives the protein CASSLGLNTEAFF. The chain has TRBV27 and TRBJ1-1; unclear D gene. CDR3 length: 13 amino acids. Trimming removed 2 bases from V and 0 bases from J, with 4 bases in between. Germline V gives CDR1 MNHEY, CDR2 SMNVEV (reference sequence).

This clone was seen just once. V usage is TRBV30 and J usage is TRBJ2-7; weak D call: TRBD1 (6 bases). V lost 3 bases, J lost 0 bases, and 12 bases lay in between. Germline V CDR1 and CDR2: GTSNPN, SVGIG (reference sequence). This CDR3 spans 14 amino acids. CDR3: CAWRGTWSSYEQYF. In nucleotides, the CDR3 is TGTGCCTGGAGAGGGACATGGAGCTCCTACGAGCAGTACTTC.

The chain couples TRBV10-3 to TRBJ1-5; D unclear. V lost 0 bases, J lost 7 bases, and 13 bases lay in between. The CDR3 length is 15 residues. Germline V CDR1 and CDR2: ENHRY, SYGVKD. The CDR3 region is CAISESPGAEQPQHF. The CDR3 DNA follows: TGTGCCATCAGTGAGTCCCCAGGAGCGGAGCAGCCCCAGCATTTT.

V usage is TRBV7-2 and J usage is TRBJ2-3, with 11 bases aligning to TRBD2. CDR3 length: 15 amino acids. The V gene's germline CDR1 is SGHTA and CDR2 FQGNSA. V gave up 3 bases and J gave up 7 bases; unmatched junction bases: 6. The CDR3 DNA is TGTGCCAGCAGCTTCCCCCTAGCGGGGGGTAATACGCAGTATTTT. As protein: CASSFPLAGGNTQYF.

The chain is built from TRBV18 and TRBJ2-5; the D is unclear. The CDR3 spans 12 residues. Trimming took off 1 base at V and 5 bases at J, with 5 bases between the two ends. Germline assignment: CDR1 KGHSH and CDR2 LQKENI. This CDR3 reads CASSPLMETQYF. The CDR3 DNA reads as TGTGCCAGCTCACCACTGATGGAGACCCAGTACTTC.